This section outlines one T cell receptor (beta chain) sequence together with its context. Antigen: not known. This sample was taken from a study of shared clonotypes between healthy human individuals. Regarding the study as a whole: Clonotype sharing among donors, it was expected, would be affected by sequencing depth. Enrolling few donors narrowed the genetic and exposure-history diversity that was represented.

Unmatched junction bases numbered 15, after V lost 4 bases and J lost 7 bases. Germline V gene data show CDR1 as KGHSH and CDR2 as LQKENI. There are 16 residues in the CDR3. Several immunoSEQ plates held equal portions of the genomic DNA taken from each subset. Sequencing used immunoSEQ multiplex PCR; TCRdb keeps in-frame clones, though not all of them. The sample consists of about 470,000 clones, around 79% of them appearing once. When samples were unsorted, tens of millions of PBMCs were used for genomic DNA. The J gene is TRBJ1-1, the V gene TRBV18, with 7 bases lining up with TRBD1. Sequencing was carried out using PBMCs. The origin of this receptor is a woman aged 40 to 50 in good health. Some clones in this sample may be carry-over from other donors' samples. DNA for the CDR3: TGTGCCAGCTCACTGGCCACCACTAGGCAGGGGGGTGAAGCTTTCTTT. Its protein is CASSLATTRQGGEAFF.